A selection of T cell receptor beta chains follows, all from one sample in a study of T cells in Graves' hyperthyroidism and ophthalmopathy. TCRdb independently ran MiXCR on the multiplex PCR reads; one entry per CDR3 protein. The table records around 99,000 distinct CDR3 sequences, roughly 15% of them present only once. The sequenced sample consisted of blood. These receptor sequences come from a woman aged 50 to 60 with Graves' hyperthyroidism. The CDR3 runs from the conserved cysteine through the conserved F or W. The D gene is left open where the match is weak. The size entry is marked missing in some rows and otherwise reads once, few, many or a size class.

CSARRLAGAGELFF,TGCAGCGCCCGCCGACTAGCGGGAGCCGGGGAGCTGTTTTTT,TRBV29-1,TRBJ2-2,TRBD2,many
CASSLSFVTGGYNEQFF,TGTGCCAGCAGCTTAAGCTTCGTGACAGGGGGTTACAATGAGCAGTTCTTC,TRBV7-9,TRBJ2-1,TRBD1,many
CASGPKGVVQDTQYF,TGCGCCAGCGGGCCCAAAGGGGTAGTACAAGATACGCAGTATTTT,TRBV4-1,TRBJ2-3,-,few
CASSDGGLEQFF,TGTGCCAGCAGTGATGGGGGGCTTGAGCAGTTCTTC,TRBV2,TRBJ2-1,-,many
CASSSLSSEYYEQYF,TGTGCCAGCAGCTCACTCTCGTCAGAATACTACGAGCAGTACTTC,TRBV7-9,TRBJ2-7,-,few
CASSQGLVSYNEQFF,TGTGCCAGCAGCCAAGGACTAGTTTCCTACAATGAGCAGTTCTTC,TRBV14,TRBJ2-1,-,few
CSARRDTGPGSPLHF,TGCAGTGCTAGAAGGGACACCGGACCGGGGTCACCCCTCCACTTT,TRBV20-1,TRBJ1-6,-,many
CASSFDRSSYNEQFF,TGCGCCAGCAGCTTCGACAGGAGCTCCTACAATGAGCAGTTCTTC,TRBV5-1,TRBJ2-1,-,many
CATSDHHGGQEKLFF,TGTGCCACCAGTGACCACCATGGCGGACAGGAAAAACTGTTTTTT,TRBV24-1,TRBJ1-4,-,many
CAINRDREAEAFF,TGTGCCATAAACAGGGACAGGGAGGCTGAAGCTTTCTTT,TRBV10-3,TRBJ1-1,TRBD1,many
CASRQGALSSYNEQFF,TGTGCCAGCAGACAAGGGGCCCTTAGCTCCTACAATGAGCAGTTCTTC,TRBV6-1,TRBJ2-1,-,-
CSAPNEEQPQHF,TGCAGCGCTCCAAATGAGGAGCAGCCCCAGCATTTT,TRBV29-1,TRBJ1-5,-,few
CASSLPTSAKDTQYF,TGCGCCAGCAGCTTACCGACTAGCGCTAAAGATACGCAGTATTTT,TRBV5-1,TRBJ2-3,TRBD2,many
CASSRPTSGRSSEQFF,TGTGCTAGCAGCCGCCCGACTAGCGGGAGATCGTCTGAGCAGTTCTTC,TRBV7-7,TRBJ2-1,TRBD2,-
CASSLMGAGELFF,TGTGCCAGCAGTTTAATGGGCGCCGGGGAGCTGTTTTTT,TRBV27,TRBJ2-2,-,many
CASSPKRNTGELFF,TGTGCCAGCTCACCCAAAAGGAACACCGGGGAGCTGTTTTTT,TRBV18,TRBJ2-2,-,many
CASKRDSGNTIYF,TGTGCCAGCAAAAGGGATTCTGGAAACACCATATATTTT,TRBV2,TRBJ1-3,-,many
CASSTGTPAAEQYF,TGTGCCAGCAGCACCGGGACACCGGCCGCCGAGCAGTACTTC,TRBV9,TRBJ2-7,-,few
CASSDRRDGTYEQYF,TGTGCCAGCAGTGACCGCCGGGACGGCACCTACGAGCAGTACTTC,TRBV6-1,TRBJ2-7,-,many
CASSPGGLEETQYF,TGTGCCAGCAGTCCAGGGGGGCTAGAAGAGACCCAGTACTTC,TRBV12-3/TRBV12-4,TRBJ2-5,-,many
CSARDGGRALDETQYF,TGCAGTGCTAGAGACGGCGGGAGGGCTCTTGATGAGACCCAGTACTTC,TRBV20-1,TRBJ2-5,TRBD2,many
CASSVQAGSYNEQFF,TGTGCCAGCAGCGTTCAAGCGGGCTCCTACAATGAGCAGTTCTTC,TRBV9,TRBJ2-1,-,many
CASSPTSGRSDTQYF,TGTGCCAGCAGTCCGACTAGCGGGAGGTCGGATACGCAGTATTTT,TRBV28,TRBJ2-3,TRBD2,many
CAAGGGPANYGYTF,TGTGCCGCCGGTGGGGGCCCAGCTAACTATGGCTACACCTTC,TRBV27,TRBJ1-2,-,many
CASSLRLAGNNEQFF,TGCGCCAGCAGCCTGCGACTAGCGGGAAACAATGAGCAGTTCTTC,TRBV5-1,TRBJ2-1,TRBD2,many
CASSLWVAAGDNEQFF,TGTGCCAGCAGCCTCTGGGTAGCCGCAGGTGACAATGAGCAGTTCTTC,TRBV11-2,TRBJ2-1,-,many
CATSRELQPTYNEQFF,TGTGCCACCAGCAGAGAATTACAACCAACCTACAATGAGCAGTTCTTC,TRBV15,TRBJ2-1,-,-
CASSFRSSSYNEQFF,TGTGCCAGCAGCTTTCGGAGCAGCTCCTACAATGAGCAGTTCTTC,TRBV11-3,TRBJ2-1,-,-
CASSLVRGEETQYF,TGTGCCAGCAGCTTAGTGCGGGGCGAAGAGACCCAGTACTTC,TRBV7-2,TRBJ2-5,-,many
CASSLGGIVQYF,TGCGCCAGCAGCTTGGGGGGTATCGTCCAGTACTTC,TRBV5-1,TRBJ2-5,-,many
CASSPLAFPYNEQFF,TGTGCCAGCAGCCCCCTAGCGTTCCCCTACAATGAGCAGTTCTTC,TRBV14,TRBJ2-1,-,few
CASTRTVNTGELFF,TGTGCCAGCACCCGGACGGTGAACACCGGGGAGCTGTTTTTT,TRBV28,TRBJ2-2,-,many
CASGRWGDYGYTF,TGTGCCAGCGGAAGGTGGGGTGACTATGGCTACACCTTC,TRBV13,TRBJ1-2,-,many
CASITSSGDTQYF,TGTGCCAGCATTACTAGCAGCGGGGATACGCAGTATTTT,TRBV28,TRBJ2-3,-,many
CASSLMIAGARGEQYF,TGTGCCAGCAGCTTAATGATAGCGGGAGCGCGGGGGGAGCAGTACTTC,TRBV7-9,TRBJ2-7,TRBD2,-
CASLGARDSPLHF,TGTGCCAGCCTCGGGGCGAGAGATTCACCCCTCCACTTT,TRBV2,TRBJ1-6,-,many
CSARPSGSYNEQFF,TGCAGTGCTAGGCCTAGCGGGAGTTACAATGAGCAGTTCTTC,TRBV20-1,TRBJ2-1,TRBD2,many
CASSGRTSGRWETQYF,TGTGCCAGCAGCGGACGGACTAGCGGGAGGTGGGAGACCCAGTACTTC,TRBV7-9,TRBJ2-5,TRBD2,-
CASSELGSYNSPLHF,TGTGCCAGCTCGGAACTAGGCTCCTATAATTCACCCCTCCACTTT,TRBV2,TRBJ1-6,-,many
CASRLQGSTEAFF,TGTGCCAGCAGATTACAGGGGAGCACTGAAGCTTTCTTT,TRBV6-2/TRBV6-3,TRBJ1-1,TRBD1,many
CASSHGKNYEQYF,TGTGCCAGCAGCCATGGGAAGAACTACGAGCAGTACTTC,TRBV13,TRBJ2-7,-,once
CASSVIAARDSNQPQHF,TGTGCCAGCAGCGTTATAGCGGCCCGGGATAGCAATCAGCCCCAGCATTTT,TRBV7-9,TRBJ1-5,-,many
CSASHITNTEAFF,TGCAGTGCTAGTCACATAACGAACACTGAAGCTTTCTTT,TRBV20-1,TRBJ1-1,-,many
CASSASGGGTEAFF,TGTGCCAGCAGTGCCAGTGGGGGAGGCACTGAAGCTTTCTTT,TRBV12-3/TRBV12-4,TRBJ1-1,-,few
CASRGTSERMYLETQYF,TGTGCCAGCAGAGGGACTAGCGAAAGAATGTACCTAGAGACCCAGTACTTC,TRBV2,TRBJ2-5,TRBD2,-
CSAEEDRTDTQYF,TGCAGTGCTGAAGAGGACCGGACAGATACGCAGTATTTT,TRBV20-1,TRBJ2-3,-,many